This T cell receptor (beta chain) came from a study of shared clonotypes between healthy human individuals. As for the study in general: Every donor yielded three CD4 naive, three CD4 memory, two CD8 naive and one CD8 memory plate.

Points on this clone: Its antigen is as yet unknown.

The naive CD8 subset, CD45RO-negative cells positively selected for CCR7, excluded terminally differentiated effector memory CD45RA+ cells. Several immunoSEQ plates received, in even portions, the genomic DNA of each subset. TCRdb keeps only in-frame clones here, not all; method: immunoSEQ multiplex PCR. The sample has roughly 2,000,000 clones, about 95% seen once. Study-wide results and caveats: Enrolling few donors narrowed the genetic and exposure-history diversity that was represented.

The sample consisted of naive CD8+ T cells sorted from blood. This clonotype was sampled from a young man in good health.

In DNA, the CDR3 is TGTGCCAGCAGTTACACAGGGTATAATGAAAAACTGTTTTTT. Its protein is CASSYTGYNEKLFF. V usage is TRBV27 and J usage is TRBJ1-4, with D perhaps TRBD1 (6 bases). The CDR3 sequence is 14 residues long. V was pared by 4 bases and J by 4 bases, with 10 bases between. Germline CDR1 reads MNHEY; CDR2 reads SMNVEV (reference sequence).